This T cell receptor beta chain was found in a study of human T cells and chemical hapten exposure. About the research overall: TCR yields differed between samples (mainly from small differences in pooled library volume).

TCRdb re-called the RACE reads through MiXCR, storing one row per CDR3 protein. The table includes more than 55,000 distinct CDR3 sequences, roughly 9.8% detected once. V was cut by 6 bases and J by 2 bases, with 18 bases left in between. The CDR3 contains 16 residues. Germline values: CDR1 SGHTA, CDR2 FQGNSA. The time point was: patch test 1, 2 weeks after DPC sensitization. As for treatment: therapeutic diphenylcyclopropenone sensitization with weekly scalp DPC. This clonotype was counted between two and nine times. The chain links TRBV7-2 to TRBJ2-3, with D perhaps matching TRBD1 (6 bases). The source material was whole blood, sampled in connection with sensitization to the hapten diphenylcyclopropenone (DPC). This receptor was obtained from a woman aged 40-49 years with alopecia areata. Some clones in this sample may be carry-over from other donors' samples. CDR3 DNA sequence: TGTGCCAGCAGTCTGTGGGGACAATCTACCACAGATACGCAGTATTTT. Amino acid sequence: CASSLWGQSTTDTQYF. Complete variable domain (other parts from reference TRBV7-2 and TRBJ2-3): GAGVSQSPSNKVTEKGKDVELRCDPISGHTALYWYRQSLGQGLEFLIYFQGNSAPDKSGLPSDRFSAERTGGSVSTLTIQRTQQEDSAVYLCASSLWGQSTTDTQYFGPGTRLTVL.